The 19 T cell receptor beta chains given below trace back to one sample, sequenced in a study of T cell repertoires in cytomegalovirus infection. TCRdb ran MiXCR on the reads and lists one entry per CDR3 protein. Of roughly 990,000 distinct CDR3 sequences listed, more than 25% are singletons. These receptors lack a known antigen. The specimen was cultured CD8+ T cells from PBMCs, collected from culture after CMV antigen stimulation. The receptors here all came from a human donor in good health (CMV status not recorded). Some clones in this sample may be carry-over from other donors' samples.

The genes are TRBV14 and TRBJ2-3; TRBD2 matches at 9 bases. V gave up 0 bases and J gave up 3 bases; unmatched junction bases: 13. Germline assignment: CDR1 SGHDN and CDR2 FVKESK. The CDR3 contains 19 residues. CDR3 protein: CASSQDGPSGAPGTDTQYF. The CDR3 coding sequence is TGTGCCAGCAGCCAAGATGGGCCTAGCGGGGCTCCCGGGACAGATACGCAGTATTTT. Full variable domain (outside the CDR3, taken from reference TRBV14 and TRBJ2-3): EAGVTQFPSHSVIEKGQTVTLRCDPISGHDNLYWYRRVMGKEIKFLLHFVKESKQDESGMPNNRFLAERTGGTYSTLKVQPAELEDSGVYFCASSQDGPSGAPGTDTQYFGPGTRLTVL.

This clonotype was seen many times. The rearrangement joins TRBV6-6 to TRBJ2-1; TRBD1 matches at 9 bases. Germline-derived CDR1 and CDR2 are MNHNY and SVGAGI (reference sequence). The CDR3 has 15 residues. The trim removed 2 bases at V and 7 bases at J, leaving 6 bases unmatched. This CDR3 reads CASSYGTGGGNEQFF. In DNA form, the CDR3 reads TGTGCCAGCAGTTACGGTACAGGGGGCGGGAATGAGCAGTTCTTC.

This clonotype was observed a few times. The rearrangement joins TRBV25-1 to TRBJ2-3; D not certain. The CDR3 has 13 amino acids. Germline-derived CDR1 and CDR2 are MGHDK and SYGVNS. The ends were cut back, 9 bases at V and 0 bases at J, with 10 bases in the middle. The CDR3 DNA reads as TGTGCCAGTACCGACATGAGCACAGATACGCAGTATTTT. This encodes CASTDMSTDTQYF.

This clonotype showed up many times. The CDR3 sequence is CASVPGRTEFSSTDTQYF. The DNA for the CDR3 is TGTGCCAGCGTCCCGGGACGGACAGAATTTTCTAGCACAGATACGCAGTATTTT. This chain uses TRBV7-8 with TRBJ2-3; maybe TRBD1 (6 bases). The V gene's germline CDR1 is SGHVS and CDR2 FQNEAQ. The V end lost 8 bases, the J end lost 0 bases, and 24 bases lay between the germline ends. This CDR3 comprises 18 residues.

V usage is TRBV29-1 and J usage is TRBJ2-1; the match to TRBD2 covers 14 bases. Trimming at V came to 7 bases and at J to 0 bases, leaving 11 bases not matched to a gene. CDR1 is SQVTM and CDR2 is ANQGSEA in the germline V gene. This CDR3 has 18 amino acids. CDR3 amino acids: CSAEGGTSGGSSYNEQFF. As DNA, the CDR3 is TGCAGCGCAGAAGGAGGGACTAGCGGGGGCAGCTCCTACAATGAGCAGTTCTTC.

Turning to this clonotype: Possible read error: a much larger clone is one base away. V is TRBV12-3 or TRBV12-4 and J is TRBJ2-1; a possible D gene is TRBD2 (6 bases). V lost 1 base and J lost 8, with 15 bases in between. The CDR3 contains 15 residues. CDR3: CASSLGVGGTYEQFF. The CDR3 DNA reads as TGTGCCAGCAGTTTAGGGGTGGGGGGTACTTATGAGCAGTTCTTC.

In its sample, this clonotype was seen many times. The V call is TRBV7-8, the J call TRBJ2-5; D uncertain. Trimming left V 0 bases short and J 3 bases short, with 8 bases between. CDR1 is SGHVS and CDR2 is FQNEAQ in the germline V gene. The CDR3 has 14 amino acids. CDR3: CASSLAYSEETQYF. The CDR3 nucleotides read TGTGCCAGCAGCTTAGCGTACAGCGAAGAGACCCAGTACTTC.

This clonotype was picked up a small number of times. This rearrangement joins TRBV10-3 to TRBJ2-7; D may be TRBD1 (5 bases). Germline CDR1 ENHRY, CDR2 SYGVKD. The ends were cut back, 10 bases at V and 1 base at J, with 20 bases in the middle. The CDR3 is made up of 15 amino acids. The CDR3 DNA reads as TGTGCCACCTTAATCAGGACACCAACTTCCTACGAGCAGTACTTC. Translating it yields CATLIRTPTSYEQYF.

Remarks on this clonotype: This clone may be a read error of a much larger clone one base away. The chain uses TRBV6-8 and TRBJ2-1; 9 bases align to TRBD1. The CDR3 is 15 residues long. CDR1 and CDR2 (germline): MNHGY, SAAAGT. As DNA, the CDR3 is TGTGCCAGCCTAAGTAAGAGGACAGGGGTCAATAAGCAGTTCTTC. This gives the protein CASLSKRTGVNKQFF.

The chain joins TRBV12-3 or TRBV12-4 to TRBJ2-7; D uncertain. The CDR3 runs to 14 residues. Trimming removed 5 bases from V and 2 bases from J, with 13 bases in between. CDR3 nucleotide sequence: TGTGCCAGCAGTCCCAATAGTGTCCCCTACGAGCAGTACGTC. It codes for CASSPNSVPYEQYV.

CDR3 sequence reads: CASSLAPAGAGELFF. CDR3 DNA sequence: TGTGCCAGCAGTTTAGCCCCCGCTGGAGCCGGGGAGCTGTTTTTT. The V call is TRBV12-3 or TRBV12-4, the J call TRBJ2-2; D gene uncertain. V lost 0 bases and J 6 bases, leaving 11 bases between the germline ends. The CDR3 covers 15 residues.

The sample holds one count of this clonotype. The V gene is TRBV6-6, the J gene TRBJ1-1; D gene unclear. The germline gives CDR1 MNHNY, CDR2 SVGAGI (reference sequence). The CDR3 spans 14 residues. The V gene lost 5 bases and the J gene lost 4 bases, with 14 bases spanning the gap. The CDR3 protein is CASSVYRVTTEAFF. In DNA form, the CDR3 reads TGTGCCAGCAGTGTTTACCGGGTAACCACTGAAGCTTTCTTT.

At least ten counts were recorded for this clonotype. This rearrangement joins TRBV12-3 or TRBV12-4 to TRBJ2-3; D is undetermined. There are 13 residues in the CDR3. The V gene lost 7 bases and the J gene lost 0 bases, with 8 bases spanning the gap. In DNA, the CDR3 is TGTGCCAGCACCTCATTAAGCACAGATACGCAGTATTTT. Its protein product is CASTSLSTDTQYF.

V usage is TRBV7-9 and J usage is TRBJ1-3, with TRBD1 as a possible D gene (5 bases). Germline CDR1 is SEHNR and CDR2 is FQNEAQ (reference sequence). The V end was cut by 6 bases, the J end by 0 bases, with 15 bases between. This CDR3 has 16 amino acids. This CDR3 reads CASRGLEGVSGNTIYF. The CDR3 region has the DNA TGTGCCAGCAGGGGACTAGAAGGAGTCTCTGGAAACACCATATATTTT.

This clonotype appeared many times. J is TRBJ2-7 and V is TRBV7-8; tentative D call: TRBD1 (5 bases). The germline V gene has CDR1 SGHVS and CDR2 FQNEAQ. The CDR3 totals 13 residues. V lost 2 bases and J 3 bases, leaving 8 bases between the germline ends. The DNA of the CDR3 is TGTGCCAGCAGCTTAAATCAGGGCTACGAGCAGTACGTC. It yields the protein CASSLNQGYEQYV.

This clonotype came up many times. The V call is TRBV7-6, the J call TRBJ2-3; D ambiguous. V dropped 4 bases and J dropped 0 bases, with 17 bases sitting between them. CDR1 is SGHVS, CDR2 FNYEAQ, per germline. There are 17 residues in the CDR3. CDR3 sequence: CASSSQGVRTSTDTQYF. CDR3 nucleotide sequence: TGTGCCAGCAGCTCGCAAGGAGTTCGTACTAGCACAGATACGCAGTATTTT.

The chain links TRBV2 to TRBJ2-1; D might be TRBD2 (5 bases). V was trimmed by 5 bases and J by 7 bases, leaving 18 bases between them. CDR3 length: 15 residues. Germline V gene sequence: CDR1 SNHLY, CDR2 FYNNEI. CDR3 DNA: TGTGCCAGCAGTAGAACTAGTGGACTCGGGAATGAGCAGTTCTTC. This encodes CASSRTSGLGNEQFF.

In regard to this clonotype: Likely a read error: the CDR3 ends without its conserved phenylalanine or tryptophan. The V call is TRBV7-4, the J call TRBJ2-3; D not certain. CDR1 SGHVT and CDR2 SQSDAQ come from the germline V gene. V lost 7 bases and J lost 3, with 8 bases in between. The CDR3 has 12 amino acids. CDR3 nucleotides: TGTGCCAGCACCCTACCTACAGATACGCAGTATTAT. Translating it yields CASTLPTDTQYY.

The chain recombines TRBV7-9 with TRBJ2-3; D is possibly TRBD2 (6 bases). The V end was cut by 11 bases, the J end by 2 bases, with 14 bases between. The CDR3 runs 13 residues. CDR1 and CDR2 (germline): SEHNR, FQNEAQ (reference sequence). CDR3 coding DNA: TGTGCCGCGGCGGGGCGGATCACAGATACGCAGTATTTT. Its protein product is CAAAGRITDTQYF. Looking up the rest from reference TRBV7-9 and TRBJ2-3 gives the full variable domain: DTGVSQNPRHKITKRGQNVTFRCDPISEHNRLYWYRQTLGQGPEFLTYFQNEAQLEKSRLLSDRFSAERPKGSFSTLEIQRTEQGDSAMYLCAAAGRITDTQYFGPGTRLTVL.